This is a list of T cell receptor beta chains from one sample in a study of blood T cell repertoires in COVID-19. TCRdb's table, derived via immunoSEQ multiplex PCR, lists solely in-frame clones and lacks some. Of roughly 75,000 clones listed, more than 65% are singletons. What was sequenced was peripheral blood. The origin of the receptors is a man aged 45-65 years with acute or convalescent COVID-19. CDR3s include the opening cysteine and the closing phenylalanine or tryptophan. Fields, in order: clone size, J gene, V gene, D gene, CDR3 protein, CDR3 DNA. The D gene is left open where the match is weak. Where a row states a size, it is once, few, many or the class of an expanded clone; other rows omit it.

clone size: -
J gene: TRBJ1-1
V gene: TRBV18
D gene: -
CDR3 protein: CASSPPAGKNTEAFF
CDR3 DNA: TGTGCCAGCTCACCACCGGCGGGGAAGAACACTGAAGCTTTCTTT

clone size: -
J gene: TRBJ1-1
V gene: TRBV6-6
D gene: -
CDR3 protein: CASSYSSGKNTEAFF
CDR3 DNA: TGTGCCAGCAGTTACTCATCAGGAAAGAACACTGAAGCTTTCTTT

clone size: -
J gene: TRBJ2-7
V gene: TRBV5-8
D gene: TRBD2
CDR3 protein: CASTLLAGDSSGEQYF
CDR3 DNA: TGTGCCAGCACCCTACTAGCGGGAGACTCGTCTGGCGAGCAGTACTTC

clone size: -
J gene: TRBJ2-3
V gene: TRBV5-1
D gene: -
CDR3 protein: CASSRNTGFSTDTQYF
CDR3 DNA: TGCGCCAGCAGCCGGAATACAGGATTTAGCACAGATACGCAGTATTTT

clone size: -
J gene: TRBJ1-1
V gene: TRBV7-3
D gene: -
CDR3 protein: CASSPRQTGEAFF
CDR3 DNA: TGTGCCAGCAGCCCCAGACAGACCGGCGAAGCTTTCTTT

clone size: -
J gene: TRBJ1-2
V gene: TRBV2
D gene: -
CDR3 protein: CASSARGINGYTF
CDR3 DNA: TGTGCCAGCAGTGCGAGGGGGATTAATGGCTACACCTTC

clone size: -
J gene: TRBJ1-4
V gene: TRBV5-1
D gene: TRBD1
CDR3 protein: CASSSTTGQGREKLFF
CDR3 DNA: TGCGCCAGCAGCTCGACCACGGGACAGGGGAGGGAAAAACTGTTTTTT

clone size: -
J gene: TRBJ2-3
V gene: TRBV11-2
D gene: -
CDR3 protein: CASSPPGQGTIDTQYF
CDR3 DNA: TGTGCCAGCAGCCCTCCGGGTCAGGGTACCATAGATACGCAGTATTTT

clone size: -
J gene: TRBJ1-1
V gene: TRBV7-8
D gene: -
CDR3 protein: CASSFPGGQQSNTEAFF
CDR3 DNA: TGTGCCAGCAGCTTCCCAGGAGGACAGCAATCGAACACTGAAGCTTTCTTT

clone size: -
J gene: TRBJ1-2
V gene: TRBV27
D gene: TRBD1
CDR3 protein: CATRGVGTAVYGYTF
CDR3 DNA: TGTGCCACCAGGGGGGTTGGGACAGCCGTCTATGGCTACACCTTC

clone size: -
J gene: TRBJ1-5
V gene: TRBV5-1
D gene: TRBD1
CDR3 protein: CASSMGQGGEPQHF
CDR3 DNA: TGCGCCAGCAGTATGGGACAGGGAGGTGAGCCCCAGCATTTT

clone size: -
J gene: TRBJ2-6
V gene: TRBV13
D gene: -
CDR3 protein: CASSPPTGEISGANVLTF
CDR3 DNA: TGTGCCAGCAGCCCTCCAACAGGAGAAATCTCTGGGGCCAACGTCCTGACTTTC

clone size: -
J gene: TRBJ2-1
V gene: TRBV7-2
D gene: -
CDR3 protein: CASSFTGNSYNEQFF
CDR3 DNA: TGTGCCAGCAGCTTTACAGGGAACTCCTACAATGAGCAGTTCTTC

clone size: -
J gene: TRBJ2-1
V gene: TRBV19
D gene: -
CDR3 protein: CASKGLSSYNEQFF
CDR3 DNA: TGTGCCAGTAAGGGGTTGAGCTCCTACAATGAGCAGTTCTTC

clone size: -
J gene: TRBJ1-4
V gene: TRBV7-9
D gene: TRBD1
CDR3 protein: CAIGTGYNEKLFF
CDR3 DNA: TGTGCCATCGGGACAGGGTATAATGAAAAACTGTTTTTT

clone size: -
J gene: TRBJ1-5
V gene: TRBV6-4
D gene: -
CDR3 protein: CASRTVHNQPQHF
CDR3 DNA: TGTGCCAGCAGAACAGTCCACAATCAGCCCCAGCATTTT

clone size: -
J gene: TRBJ2-5
V gene: TRBV5-1
D gene: -
CDR3 protein: CASSFVAGVETQYF
CDR3 DNA: TGCGCCAGCAGCTTCGTGGCCGGGGTGGAGACCCAGTACTTC

clone size: -
J gene: TRBJ1-2
V gene: TRBV6-5
D gene: -
CDR3 protein: CASSELRGGGYTF
CDR3 DNA: TGTGCCAGCAGCGAGCTTAGGGGTGGCGGCTACACCTTC

clone size: -
J gene: TRBJ2-2
V gene: TRBV2
D gene: TRBD2
CDR3 protein: CASSDQGGGTGELFF
CDR3 DNA: TGTGCCAGCAGTGACCAGGGCGGGGGCACCGGGGAGCTGTTTTTT

clone size: -
J gene: TRBJ1-2
V gene: TRBV9
D gene: TRBD1
CDR3 protein: CASSAEGQHYGYTF
CDR3 DNA: TGTGCCAGCAGCGCAGAGGGACAGCACTATGGCTACACCTTC

clone size: -
J gene: TRBJ1-2
V gene: TRBV6-6
D gene: TRBD1
CDR3 protein: CASSPGQGVASNYGYTF
CDR3 DNA: TGTGCCAGCAGTCCGGGACAGGGTGTCGCCTCTAACTATGGCTACACCTTC

clone size: -
J gene: TRBJ2-3
V gene: TRBV6-5
D gene: TRBD1
CDR3 protein: CASSYSQGTSTDTQYF
CDR3 DNA: TGTGCCAGCAGTTACTCACAGGGGACAAGCACAGATACGCAGTATTTT

clone size: -
J gene: TRBJ1-2
V gene: TRBV2
D gene: -
CDR3 protein: CASSEGSTNYGYTF
CDR3 DNA: TGTGCCAGCAGTGAGGGCAGCACTAACTATGGCTACACCTTC

clone size: -
J gene: TRBJ2-1
V gene: TRBV5-1
D gene: -
CDR3 protein: CASNPAGNYNEQFF
CDR3 DNA: TGCGCCAGCAACCCTGCGGGGAACTACAATGAGCAGTTCTTC

clone size: -
J gene: TRBJ1-2
V gene: TRBV19
D gene: TRBD1
CDR3 protein: CASNDRGNYGYTF
CDR3 DNA: TGTGCCAGTAACGACAGGGGGAACTATGGCTACACCTTC

clone size: few
J gene: TRBJ1-2
V gene: TRBV20-1
D gene: -
CDR3 protein: CSAPGGGGYTF
CDR3 DNA: TGCAGTGCCCCGGGGGGTGGCGGCTACACCTTC

clone size: -
J gene: TRBJ1-3
V gene: TRBV28
D gene: -
CDR3 protein: CASSLVYKTGNTIYF
CDR3 DNA: TGTGCCAGCAGTTTAGTTTACAAAACTGGAAACACCATATATTTT